This entry lists 13 T cell receptor beta chains sequenced from one sample in a study of identical twins. TCRdb re-derived calls from the 5' RACE reads in MiXCR, one entry per CDR3 protein. The sample consists of 500,000 to 550,000 distinct CDR3 sequences, approximately 20% of them appearing once. These data were also reused for a study on yellow fever vaccine responses in identical twins.

What was sequenced was CD4+ T cells sorted from blood. All receptors come from a young woman in good health.

This rearrangement joins TRBV10-3 to TRBJ1-2, with no clear D. The CDR3 is 14 amino acids. CDR1 and CDR2 (germline): ENHRY, SYGVKD. V was shortened by 3 bases and J by 4 bases, with 12 bases between the two germline ends. For the CDR3, the DNA is TGTGCCATCAGTGATCCAGCGCGGGGCTATGGCTACACCTTC. It codes for CAISDPARGYGYTF.

The genes are TRBV29-1 and TRBJ2-1; 15 bases map to TRBD2. The trim removed 1 base at V and 6 bases at J, leaving 4 bases unmatched. The CDR3 sequence is 16 residues long. Germline loops: CDR1 SQVTM, CDR2 ANQGSEA. This CDR3 is CSVEVWTSGRVNEQFF. The CDR3 DNA is TGCAGCGTTGAAGTCTGGACTAGCGGGAGGGTCAATGAGCAGTTCTTC.

This clonotype was seen a handful of times. This sequence joins TRBV12-3 or TRBV12-4 and TRBJ2-6; 9 bases align to TRBD1. V gave up 3 bases and J gave up 0 bases; unmatched junction bases: 9. This CDR3 comprises 19 residues. CDR3 residues: CASSFLTGGGHSGANVLTF. Written as DNA, the CDR3 is TGTGCCAGCAGTTTTTTGACAGGGGGTGGCCACTCTGGGGCCAACGTCCTGACTTTC.

This rearrangement joins TRBV14 to TRBJ2-5; the match to TRBD2 covers 8 bases. CDR1 and CDR2 (germline): SGHDN, FVKESK. CDR3 length equals 15 residues. The ends lost 2 bases at V and 5 bases at J; junction bases unmatched: 7. The CDR3 DNA is TGTGCCAGCAGCCAAAGAGCGGGAGTGCGGGAGACCCAGTACTTC. Translating gives CASSQRAGVRETQYF.

The gene calls are TRBV18 and TRBJ1-5, with a tentative D call TRBD1 (5 bases). The CDR3 is 13 amino acids. V was pared by 3 bases and J by 5 bases, with 8 bases between. CDR1 KGHSH and CDR2 LQKENI come from the germline V gene. The CDR3 region is CASSPGRDQPQHF. CDR3 nucleotide sequence: TGTGCCAGCTCACCGGGGCGAGATCAGCCCCAGCATTTT.

This clonotype has just a few counts. V usage is TRBV11-2 and J usage is TRBJ2-7; a possible D gene is TRBD1 (6 bases). This CDR3 has 13 amino acids. CDR1 and CDR2 from the germline V gene are SGHAT and FQNNGV. V shed 4 bases and J shed 3 bases, with 10 bases lying between them. The CDR3 loop reads CASSSGTHYEQYF. In DNA, the CDR3 is TGTGCCAGCAGCTCCGGGACACACTACGAGCAGTACTTC.

The J gene is TRBJ2-7, the V gene TRBV25-1; 10 bases line up with TRBD2. Germline assignment: CDR1 MGHDK and CDR2 SYGVNS. There are 15 residues in the CDR3. V trimming: 4 bases; J trimming: 5 bases; junction bases outside the gene matches: 8. CDR3 sequence: CASSGRWTSGHEQYF. The CDR3 DNA sequence: TGTGCCAGCAGTGGAAGGTGGACTAGCGGTCACGAGCAGTACTTC.

The V and J genes are TRBV7-2 and TRBJ2-5; TRBD2 matches at 8 bases. The CDR3 totals 15 residues. Trimming removed 3 bases from V and 4 bases from J; junction bases left unmatched: 7. The germline CDR1 and CDR2 sequences are SGHTA and FQGNSA. The CDR3, as DNA: TGTGCCAGCAGCTTGTTTTTCCTAGCGGGAGAGACCCAGTACTTC. This encodes CASSLFFLAGETQYF.

The chain combines TRBV12-3 or TRBV12-4 with TRBJ2-7, with D tentatively TRBD2 (5 bases). Trimming cost V 3 bases and J 7 bases, with 13 bases left between them. CDR3 size: 13 residues. The CDR3 coding sequence is TGTGCCAGCAGTTTCGAGCCTAGGAGGGAGCAGTACTTC. Translated, it gives CASSFEPRREQYF.

The chain employs TRBV7-9 and TRBJ2-7, with no clear D. V was clipped by 7 bases and J by 6 bases, with 13 bases between them. This CDR3 region has 12 residues. Germline values: CDR1 SEHNR, CDR2 FQNEAQ (reference sequence). CDR3 loop: CASTPAPLEQYV. The CDR3 DNA is TGTGCCAGCACCCCGGCCCCCCTCGAGCAGTACGTC.

The V and J genes are TRBV18 and TRBJ2-1; unclear D gene. Trimming left V 3 bases short and J 8 bases short, with 14 bases between. The V gene's germline CDR1 is KGHSH and CDR2 LQKENI. This CDR3 is 14 amino acids long. The CDR3 protein is CASSPRSGFDEQFF. The CDR3, as DNA: TGTGCCAGCTCACCGAGGTCCGGGTTCGATGAGCAGTTCTTC. The entire variable domain, with the rest obtained from reference TRBV18 and TRBJ2-1, is as follows: NAGVMQNPRHLVRRRGQEARLRCSPMKGHSHVYWYRQLPEEGLKFMVYLQKENIIDESGMPKERFSAEFPKEGPSILRIQQVVRGDSAAYFCASSPRSGFDEQFFGPGTRLTVL.

The V call is TRBV25-1, the J call TRBJ1-1; D is possibly TRBD1 (5 bases). Germline V gene lookup returns CDR1 MGHDK and CDR2 SYGVNS. This CDR3 comprises 16 residues. With 6 bases removed from V and 4 bases from J, the gap between germline ends came to 21 bases. The CDR3 protein is CASRAGSGSRGTEAFF. The CDR3 bases are TGTGCCAGCAGGGCAGGGTCTGGCTCGAGGGGCACTGAAGCTTTCTTT.

There are a few counts of this clonotype. The V gene is TRBV7-3, the J gene TRBJ2-1; TRBD2 matches 9 bases. Germline V gives CDR1 SGHTA, CDR2 FQGTGA. Unmatched junction bases numbered 10, after V lost 0 bases and J lost 7 bases. The CDR3 loop spans 17 amino acids. CDR3 in amino acids: CASSLTGSSGVYNEQFF. Written as DNA, the CDR3 is TGTGCCAGCAGCTTAACAGGGTCTAGCGGGGTATATAATGAGCAGTTCTTC.